One sample yielded the 9 T cell receptor beta chains listed below, sequenced in a study of Tregs in tolerant kidney transplant recipients. Sequencing used immunoSEQ multiplex PCR; TCRdb keeps in-frame clones, though not all of them. This listing includes 13,000 to 15,000 clones. The nonmyeloablative bone marrow transplants came from related graft donors, with transient mixed chimerism. The sample here was CD8+ T cells from blood (PBMCs), taken 6 months after the transplant. These receptors all stem from a human patient who received a combined kidney and bone marrow transplant. The T cells may partly be graft donor cells.

The CDR3 here is CASSGGTGGHHEQYF. The part of the CDR3 DNA that was read is TGTGCCAGCAGTGGTGGGACAGGGGGCCACCACGAG. The V gene is TRBV2, the J gene TRBJ2-7; 12 positions agree with TRBD1. The read ends 3 residues early relative to the CDR3; the germline J gene fills the gap. The CDR3 is 15 residues long. V dropped 4 bases and J dropped 5; count of bases not matched to a gene: 6. Germline V gene data show CDR1 as SNHLY and CDR2 as FYNNEI.

CDR3 loop: CSVGHVVDTWVAGAMGNEQFF. CDR3 DNA, as far as it was read: TGCAGCGTTGGGCACGTCGTTGATACGTGGGTAGCGGGAGCCATGGGTAATGAG. This chain joins TRBV29-1 and TRBJ2-1; 9 bases fit TRBD2. The read ends 3 residues before the CDR3 terminus; that terminus is restored from the germline J gene. This CDR3 has 21 residues. Trimming removed 4 bases from V and 7 bases from J; junction bases left unmatched: 29. Per the germline V gene, CDR1 is SQVTM and CDR2 is ANQGSEA.

As to this clone: Coverage ceases 3 residues before the CDR3 finishes, and the germline J gene fills in the end. The rearrangement joins TRBV4-2 to TRBJ2-3; tentatively, D is TRBD1 (6 bases). The CDR3 loop spans 17 amino acids. Germline assignment: CDR1 LGHNA and CDR2 YNFKEQ. Here the CDR3 reads CASSHTGLGQFGETQYF. CDR3 bases read: TGTGCCAGCAGCCACACAGGGTTGGGTCAATTTGGGGAGACG.

As to this clone: The read falls 3 residues short of the CDR3 end, and the missing part is taken from the germline J gene. The rearrangement links TRBV7-2 to TRBJ2-4; 9 bases map to TRBD1. The CDR3 is 14 residues long. Per the germline V gene, CDR1 is SGHTA and CDR2 is FQGNSA. CDR3 bases read: TGTGCCAGCATCACCGGGACAGGGTGGAATGGT. Translating gives CASITGTGWNG. In full, the CDR3 is CASITGTGWNGQYF.

On this clone itself: The CDR3 is cut off 3 residues early in the read; its end comes from the germline J gene. This sequence joins TRBV20-1 and TRBJ1-5, with D perhaps TRBD1 (6 bases). Trimming pared 6 bases from V and 0 bases from J, leaving 15 bases between. Germline V gene data show CDR1 as DFQATT and CDR2 as SNEGSKA (reference sequence). The CDR3 totals 15 residues. The CDR3 spells CSAPPTGYSNQPQHF. CDR3 DNA, as far as it was read: TGCAGTGCCCCCCCGACAGGCTATAGCAATCAGCCC.

On this clone: The read terminates 3 residues before the CDR3 end, so the remaining end is supplied by the germline J gene. The chain combines TRBV7-9 with TRBJ2-3, with 8 bases matching TRBD2. This CDR3 region has 15 residues. Germline V gene lookup returns CDR1 SEHNR and CDR2 FQNEAQ (reference sequence). The DNA read from the CDR3 is TGTGCCAGCAGCCCCCGGGAGGGGTCCCAAGAGACG. It yields the protein CASSPREGSQET. The CDR3 in its entirety is CASSPREGSQETQYF.

On this clone: The sequenced fragment ends 3 residues before the CDR3 boundary, so the rest is inferred from the germline J gene. J is TRBJ2-2 and V is TRBV7-8, with 11 bases that match TRBD2. The length of the CDR3 is 15 residues. Trimming at V came to 7 bases and at J to 4 bases, leaving 5 bases not matched to a gene. Per germline, CDR1 SGHVS and CDR2 FQNEAQ. Here the CDR3 reads CASNLAGGSTGELFF. The CDR3 bases that were read are TGTGCCAGCAACCTAGCGGGGGGTAGCACCGGGGAG.

A remark on this clone: The read ends 3 residues before the CDR3 terminus; that terminus is restored from the germline J gene. The chain couples TRBV6-2 or TRBV6-3 to TRBJ1-1, with D unresolved. This CDR3 comprises 13 residues. CDR1 MNHEY and CDR2 SVGEGT come from the germline V gene. V was trimmed by 8 bases and J by 1 base, leaving 11 bases between them. The CDR3 loop is CASGRWANTEAFF. The sequenced CDR3 bases are TGTGCCAGCGGAAGATGGGCGAACACTGAA.

Worth noting for this clone: The CDR3 end is not reached by the read, which stops 3 residues before it; the germline J gene fills it in. The rearrangement links TRBV30 to TRBJ2-1; 10 bases fit TRBD2. CDR1 is GTSNPN and CDR2 is SVGIG in the germline V gene (reference sequence). The CDR3 covers 13 residues. Losses at the gene ends were 3 bases for V and 5 bases for J; bases not matched to a gene: 1. CDR3 bases read: TGTGCCTGGAGCCTAGCGGGAGACAATGAG. Translating it yields CAWSLAGDNE. The entire CDR3 protein is CAWSLAGDNEQFF.